The TCR beta chain under discussion was sequenced for a study of Tregs in tolerant kidney transplant recipients. The CDR3 length is 18 residues. The junction had 12 bases not matched to a gene; V was cut back by 1 base and J by 5 bases. Germline-derived CDR1 and CDR2 are SGHTA and FQGNSA. The table came from immunoSEQ multiplex PCR; TCRdb's copy has only in-frame clones and leaves some out. The table lists roughly 120,000 clones, about 91% of them singletons. Material for sequencing was CD4+ T cells from blood. This sequence originates from a human donor in good health. This chain uses TRBV7-2 with TRBJ2-5, with 11 positions matching TRBD2. The CDR3: CASSLGGLAGGPGETQYF. CDR3 coding DNA: TGTGCCAGCAGCTTAGGCGGGCTAGCGGGGGGTCCGGGGGAGACCCAGTACTTC.